This TCR beta chain comes out of a study of liver allograft versus peripheral blood T cells. The overall study: Comparative analysis was performed on T cell receptor repertoires from transplanted livers and from recipients' peripheral blood.

TCRdb used MiXCR to reprocess the reads, holding one entry per CDR3 protein. The table records 9,500 to 12,000 distinct CDR3 sequences, around 23% of them present only once. This clonotype was seen a handful of times. Germline V gene sequence: CDR1 SGHDN, CDR2 FVKESK. The CDR3 length is 14 residues. V trimming: 4 bases; J trimming: 8 bases; junction bases outside the gene matches: 7. This sequence was found in a human patient who had a liver transplant. The graft donor may have given rise to some T cells. The rearrangement links TRBV14 to TRBJ1-4; 7 bases map to TRBD1. CDR3: CASSPRLGGEKLFF. The DNA for the CDR3 is TGTGCCAGCAGCCCTCGGTTAGGGGGCGAAAAACTGTTTTTT.